These 29 T cell receptor beta chains originate from one sample sequenced in a study of shared clonotypes between healthy human individuals. Some clones are missing from TCRdb's copy, which holds only in-frame ones; the method was immunoSEQ multiplex PCR. The top ten hold roughly 1% of the sample, which has over 2 million clones, over 85% seen once. Naive CD8 populations comprised CD45RO-negative cells positively selected for CCR7, excluding terminally differentiated effector memory CD45RA+ cells. The specimen was naive CD8+ T cells sorted from blood. The receptors derive from a man between 18 and 29 years old in good health.

V and J are TRBV21-1 and TRBJ1-5. TRBV21-1 corresponds to a pseudogene. The CDR3 is 16 residues long. The CDR3 loop is CASSNSQLPSNQPQHF. In DNA, the CDR3 is TGTGCCAGCAGCAATAGCCAGCTCCCGTCCAATCAGCCCCAGCATTTT.

The chain recombines TRBV9 with TRBJ1-6; D uncertain. The V gene lost 5 bases and the J gene lost 14 bases, with 17 bases spanning the gap. This CDR3 is built from 13 residues. The germline V gene has CDR1 SGDLS and CDR2 YYNGEE. In nucleotides, the CDR3 is TGTGCCAGCAGTCTCGGGGAGGGTGAAACCCTCCACTTT. Its protein product is CASSLGEGETLHF. Full variable domain (outside the CDR3, taken from reference TRBV9 and TRBJ1-6): DSGVTQTPKHLITATGQRVTLRCSPRSGDLSVYWYQQSLDQGLQFLIQYYNGEERAKGNILERFSAQQFPDLHSELNLSSLELGDSALYFCASSLGEGETLHFGNGTRLTVT.

This rearrangement joins TRBV2 to TRBJ2-7; TRBD1 matches at 9 bases. The CDR3 length is 14 residues. Germline V CDR1 and CDR2: SNHLY, FYNNEI. V was clipped by 9 bases and J by 0 bases; unmatched bases: 6. CDR3 protein: CAREGTGSSYEQYF. The DNA of the CDR3 is TGTGCCAGAGAGGGGACAGGGAGCTCCTACGAGCAGTACTTC.

CDR3 in DNA: TGTGCCAGCAGCACACCGAGGGGGAGCCCGGGACAGGCCTACACCGGGGAGCTGTTTTTT. Translating it yields CASSTPRGSPGQAYTGELFF. The gene calls are TRBV2 and TRBJ2-2, with 8 bases matching TRBD1. The germline V gene encodes CDR1 SNHLY and CDR2 FYNNEI. V gave up 6 bases and J gave up 3 bases; unmatched junction bases: 21. This CDR3 is built from 20 residues.

J is TRBJ2-5 and V is TRBV28; D is ambiguous. Germline lookup yields CDR1 MDHEN and CDR2 SYDVKM. The CDR3 totals 15 residues. With 4 bases removed from V and 5 bases from J, the gap between germline ends came to 17 bases. CDR3 bases: TGTGCCAGCAGTTCCCGACGCGGCGAAAGGGAGACCCAGTACTTC. Its protein is CASSSRRGERETQYF. Complete variable domain (other parts from reference TRBV28 and TRBJ2-5): DVKVTQSSRYLVKRTGEKVFLECVQDMDHENMFWYRQDPGLGLRLIYFSYDVKMKEKGDIPEGYSVSREKKERFSLILESASTNQTSMYLCASSSRRGERETQYFGPGTRLLVL.

This clone was counted a single time. The chain is built from TRBV25-1 and TRBJ2-2; TRBD1 agrees at 8 bases. The CDR3 loop spans 12 amino acids. Germline CDR1 and CDR2: MGHDK and SYGVNS. Trimming at V came to 8 bases and at J to 6 bases, leaving 2 bases not matched to a gene. The CDR3 bases are TGTGCCAGCGAACAGGGGGCCGGGGAGCTGTTTTTT. Its protein product is CASEQGAGELFF.

This sequence joins TRBV2 and TRBJ2-3; the match to TRBD2 covers 12 bases. This CDR3 region has 16 residues. With 6 bases clipped from V and 2 bases from J, the junction kept 6 bases outside the gene matches. The V gene's germline CDR1 is SNHLY and CDR2 FYNNEI. Here the CDR3 DNA reads TGTGCCAGCAGAGACGGACTAGCGGGACTCACAGATACGCAGTATTTT. This gives the protein CASRDGLAGLTDTQYF.

CDR3 DNA: TGTGCTAGTGGTCTCCCCAGCGGGAGACATAATGAGCAGTTCTTC. Amino acid sequence: CASGLPSGRHNEQFF. The V gene is TRBV12-5, the J gene TRBJ2-1; 8 bases map to TRBD2. The CDR3 spans 15 residues. CDR1 LGHNT and CDR2 FRNRAP come from the germline V gene. V was clipped by 5 bases and J by 7 bases; unmatched bases: 10.

This clone was counted between two and nine times. The same CDR3 can be traced to other DNA sequences in this sample. The J gene is TRBJ1-1, the V gene TRBV9, with a possible D match to TRBD1 (6 bases). The CDR3 is 14 amino acids. CDR1 is SGDLS, CDR2 YYNGEE, per germline. The V and J ends lost 3 bases and 0 bases respectively, with 9 bases between them. Here the CDR3 DNA reads TGTGCCAGCAGCGAGGGACACCTGAACACTGAAGCTTTCTTT. It yields the protein CASSEGHLNTEAFF.

The rearrangement links TRBV5-6 to TRBJ2-3, with D unclear. This CDR3 is built from 16 residues. Trimming removed 5 bases at V and 0 bases at J, with 16 bases between. CDR1 SGHDT and CDR2 YYEEEE come from the germline V gene. The CDR3 spells CASRCLDTTSTDTQYF. The CDR3 region has the DNA TGTGCCAGCAGGTGCCTGGATACCACGAGCACAGATACGCAGTATTTT.

This clone was detected a few times. The genes are TRBV2 and TRBJ1-5; 7 positions agree with TRBD1. Germline CDR1 is SNHLY and CDR2 is FYNNEI. After removal of 2 bases from V and 9 bases from J, the junction contained 7 bases not matched to a gene. This CDR3 comprises 14 residues. CDR3 in DNA: TGTGCCAGCAGTGAATTGTCAGGGGGGTGGCCCCAGCATTTT. It codes for CASSELSGGWPQHF.

This chain uses TRBV30 with TRBJ1-2, with unresolved D. Germline CDR1 is GTSNPN and CDR2 is SVGIG (reference sequence). V was pared by 3 bases and J by 7 bases, with 6 bases between. This CDR3 comprises 10 residues. The CDR3 loop reads CAWRGTGYTF. In DNA form, the CDR3 reads TGTGCCTGGAGAGGAACTGGCTACACCTTC.

The rearrangement uses TRBV5-8 and TRBJ2-5; 9 bases line up with TRBD2. Germline V gene data show CDR1 as SGHTS and CDR2 as YDEGEE. The CDR3 contains 19 residues. The V segment lost 3 bases and the J segment 0 bases; nucleotides outside the gene matches: 15. DNA for the CDR3: TGTGCCAGCAGCTCCCAGTGGCTAGCGGGGATGGCGTACCAAGAGACCCAGTACTTC. Amino acids: CASSSQWLAGMAYQETQYF.

Of note for this clone: A much larger clone lies one base from this, so it may be a read error. V usage is TRBV11-2 and J usage is TRBJ1-2; TRBD1 might be the D (6 bases). The CDR3 has 12 amino acids. Trimming took 5 bases from V and 5 from J, leaving 9 bases between them. Germline V gene data show CDR1 as SGHAT and CDR2 as FQNNGV. CDR3 DNA sequence: TGTGCCAGCAGCCCGGACAGTTATGGCTACACCTTC. Translating gives CASSPDSYGYTF.

The gene calls are TRBV11-2 and TRBJ1-2; 9 bases align to TRBD1. The J segment lost 6 bases and the V segment lost 5 bases, leaving 13 bases of the junction unmatched. Germline-derived CDR1 and CDR2 are SGHAT and FQNNGV. There are 16 residues in the CDR3. The CDR3 sequence: CASSPITGGYADGYTF. Written as DNA, the CDR3 is TGTGCCAGCAGCCCTATCACAGGGGGCTATGCTGATGGCTACACCTTC.

The gene calls are TRBV28 and TRBJ2-3, with no clear D. The CDR3 has 14 amino acids. In germline, CDR1 is MDHEN, CDR2 SYDVKM. V was cut by 4 bases and J by 6 bases, with 14 bases left in between. CDR3 coding DNA: TGTGCCAGCAGTTCAGCTGGTGGTGCTGATACGCAGTATTTT. Amino acid sequence: CASSSAGGADTQYF.

The gene calls are TRBV29-1 and TRBJ2-3; 14 nucleotides align to TRBD2. V shed 4 bases, J shed 0 bases, and the junction held 3 bases outside the gene matches. The CDR3 runs 16 residues. Germline assignment: CDR1 SQVTM and CDR2 ANQGSEA. The CDR3 bases are TGCAGCGTTGCGGGACTAGCGGGAGCAAGCACAGATACGCAGTATTTT. Translated: CSVAGLAGASTDTQYF.

The J gene is TRBJ1-3, the V gene TRBV5-1, with TRBD1 as a possible D gene (6 bases). This CDR3 has 14 residues. Germline values: CDR1 SGHRS, CDR2 YFSETQ. V lost 0 bases, J lost 9 bases, and 13 bases lay in between. CDR3 protein: CASSLVDSGATIYF. The CDR3, as DNA: TGCGCCAGCAGCTTGGTGGATTCAGGGGCCACCATATATTTT.

The chain joins TRBV19 to TRBJ2-7, with D perhaps matching TRBD1 or TRBD2 (5 bases each). Germline CDR1 and CDR2: LNHDA and SQIVND (reference sequence). The CDR3 runs to 14 residues. V was clipped by 4 bases and J by 2 bases, with 12 bases between them. The CDR3 sequence is CASSTQGPTYEQYF. CDR3 coding DNA: TGTGCCAGTAGTACGCAGGGACCTACCTACGAGCAGTACTTC.

This rearrangement joins TRBV5-4 to TRBJ2-7; the match to TRBD1 covers 9 bases. From germline, CDR1 is SGHNT and CDR2 YYREEE (reference sequence). This CDR3 region has 15 residues. Trimming removed 1 base from V and 3 bases from J; junction bases left unmatched: 5. Written as DNA, the CDR3 is TGTGCCAGCAGCTTGTTGGGACAGGGCTTCTACGAGCAGTACTTC. It translates to CASSLLGQGFYEQYF.

This sequence joins TRBV27 and TRBJ2-1; 7 positions match TRBD2. In germline, CDR1 is MNHEY, CDR2 SMNVEV (reference sequence). The V and J ends lost 6 bases and 3 bases, in that order; junction bases with no gene match: 14. The CDR3 covers 17 residues. The DNA for the CDR3 is TGTGCCAGCAGCACCGACTCCGGGACTACCTACTACAATGAGCAGTTCTTC. This encodes CASSTDSGTTYYNEQFF.

V gene TRBV29-1 combines with J gene TRBJ2-5; possibly TRBD2 for D (5 bases). CDR3 length: 16 residues. V was cut by 6 bases and J by 2 bases, with 22 bases left in between. Germline values: CDR1 SQVTM, CDR2 ANQGSEA. CDR3 protein: CSVGGSGEGPQETQYF. CDR3 nucleotide sequence: TGCAGCGTCGGTGGGAGCGGTGAGGGCCCTCAAGAGACCCAGTACTTC.

The J gene is TRBJ2-3, the V gene TRBV4-3; D is possibly TRBD2 (6 bases). Per the germline V gene, CDR1 is LGHNA and CDR2 is YSLEER. Between the trimmed V and J ends, which lost 0 bases and 2 bases, there was a span of 15 bases. This CDR3 spans 17 amino acids. The CDR3 sequence is CASSQDFSGGVTDTQYF. The CDR3 nucleotides read TGCGCCAGCAGCCAAGATTTTTCGGGCGGGGTCACAGATACGCAGTATTTT.

This chain connects TRBV14 to TRBJ1-1, with TRBD1 matching over 8 bases. The CDR3 is made up of 15 amino acids. Germline CDR1 reads SGHDN; CDR2 reads FVKESK. After removal of 5 bases from V and 0 bases from J, the junction contained 5 bases not matched to a gene. The CDR3 region is CASSGRDRLNTEAFF. CDR3 in DNA: TGTGCCAGCAGCGGCCGGGACAGGCTGAACACTGAAGCTTTCTTT.

This chain uses TRBV4-1 with TRBJ1-3; D might be TRBD1 (5 bases). V lost 3 bases to trimming and J lost 2 bases, with 14 bases between them. CDR1 and CDR2 (germline): MGHRA, YSYEKL. There are 16 residues in the CDR3. The chain's CDR3 is CASSHPGDRTGNTIYF. The CDR3 DNA reads TGCGCCAGCAGCCACCCCGGGGACCGCACTGGAAACACCATATATTTT.

This clone has only one observation. The chain carries TRBV30 and TRBJ1-5; D not resolved. Trimming cost V 0 bases and J 1 base, with 10 bases left between them. Germline lookup yields CDR1 GTSNPN and CDR2 SVGIG (reference sequence). The CDR3 spans 15 residues. The CDR3 reads CAWSVLRDSNQPQHF. The CDR3 DNA follows: TGTGCCTGGAGTGTACTAAGAGACAGCAATCAGCCCCAGCATTTT.

The rearrangement joins TRBV6-6 to TRBJ1-3; tentatively, D is TRBD1 (5 bases). This CDR3 has 13 residues. Trimming left V 7 bases short and J 2 bases short, with 9 bases between. Looked up from germline, CDR1 is MNHNY and CDR2 is SVGAGI (reference sequence). This CDR3 is CASKGPPGNTIYF. The DNA of the CDR3 is TGTGCCAGCAAGGGACCTCCTGGAAACACCATATATTTT.

The chain links TRBV9 to TRBJ2-3; D remains ambiguous. The germline gives CDR1 SGDLS, CDR2 YYNGEE. CDR3 length: 12 residues. V was cut by 4 bases and J by 5 bases, with 8 bases left in between. CDR3 in amino acids: CASSQDGDTQYF. The DNA of the CDR3 is TGTGCCAGCAGCCAGGACGGAGATACGCAGTATTTT.

This clone was observed once. The V call is TRBV28, the J call TRBJ2-3; weak D call: TRBD1 (7 bases). The germline V gene has CDR1 MDHEN and CDR2 SYDVKM. V lost 3 bases and J lost 4, with 17 bases in between. This CDR3 is built from 16 residues. The CDR3 DNA reads as TGTGCCAGCAGTTTTGGACAGGAGGGGGTTTCAGATACGCAGTATTTT. It codes for CASSFGQEGVSDTQYF.